One T cell receptor (beta chain) is described in this entry. Its antigen is not yet known. No quality values exist for individual bases; no much larger clone is one base distant. TCR beta rearrangements were amplified from genomic DNA isolated from peripheral blood, not from sorted cells or RNA. Using a mixed TRB-A/B primer pool, multiplex touch-down PCR amplified rearranged TRB sequences covering the V, D and J segments. Illumina adapters and sample indices were added to the amplicons in two consecutive PCR reactions performed with Phusion HS II polymerase. Amplicons were gel-purified with the NucleoSpin Gel and PCR Clean-up kit, then checked with Qubit and an Agilent 2100 Bioanalyzer. Sequencing of libraries was carried out on an Illumina MiSeq in 600-cycle, single-indexed, paired-end runs. In the source study's methods: MiXCR versions 2.12 and 3.0.5 were used to process TRB sequences. Each unique CDR3 nucleotide sequence was treated as one clone, and only productive sequences with two or more reads were kept. The repertoire metrics were Shannon diversity, evenness, clonality (calculated as one minus evenness), and diversity profiles parameterized by alpha from 0 to 5. The IGoR algorithm was used to calculate generation probabilities for clones in the paired samples taken before and after chemotherapy. TCRdb applied fastp at Q25 and MiXCR to the public reads, then kept only in-frame beta chains. Each entry is one CDR3 protein sequence, shown with its most common DNA and genes. The V and J calls were not made by the authors but by TCRdb's processing. The sample has 7,500 to 8,500 distinct CDR3 sequences on record, about 33% of them singletons. The top ten clones comprise approximately 11% of the sample.

These data come from a study of T cell repertoires in aging, cancer and after chemotherapy (dated by TCRdb to the late 2010s). At the level of the whole study: Six donor age groups were covered, ranging from 30 or younger up to 70 or older, and each group contained at least three individuals. Control TCR repertoires from healthy donors were recorded across several months to years, and re-sampling revealed clear clonal overlap. Around 10 million TCR reads were contained in the full dataset. To look at immunoaging and at how T cells reconstitute after chemotherapy, the study profiled TCR beta repertoires in peripheral blood from both healthy donors and cancer patients. Alongside some 98 healthy donors serving as a reference group, the cohort included 200 to 250 cancer patients, of whom about 94 had hematological cancers and 124 had solid cancers.

Here is what the overall study found, with its caveats: According to the authors, the repertoire data do not allow conclusions to be drawn about immunological memory after chemotherapy. In both cancer cohorts, the median generation probability rose over the chemotherapy interval, which suggests that the repertoire was reconstituted through rebound thymic output. Significantly lower blood TCR diversity and higher clonality were observed in untreated patients with hematological or solid cancers than in age-matched healthy donors. In healthy donors, the decline in TCR diversity with age was mainly due to loss of richness, whereas in cancer patients loss of evenness also played a role.

This clonotype was obtained from a human donor in good health. Sequenced material: blood.

The CDR3 is CASSLRGTAGAGELFF. Read as DNA, the sequence is TGTGCCAGCAGCTTACGAGGGACAGCGGGCGCCGGGGAGCTGTTTTTT. The chain is made from TRBV7-6 and TRBJ2-2; possibly the D gene is TRBD1, per 7 matching bases. CDR1 SGHVS and CDR2 FNYEAQ are derived from the germline V gene. Counted from cysteine to phenylalanine, this CDR3 has 16 amino acids. Only CDR3 DNA remains: 48 bases, in frame from the first base. V and J are truncated by 2 bases and 6 bases respectively, leaving an intervening sequence of 16 bases.